This T cell receptor (beta chain) is drawn from a study of blood T cell repertoires in COVID-19. Study details: From the United States, Italy and Spain came samples of acute and convalescent COVID-19.

As originally analysed: Amplified reference gene primers provided the basis for estimating nucleated cell counts. TCRdb's table, derived via immunoSEQ multiplex PCR, lists solely in-frame clones and lacks some. V and J calls and clone size are copied from that table; D and trimming were computed from the DNA. The repertoire holds roughly 38,000 clones, with about 76% as singletons. After removal of 8 bases from V and 7 bases from J, the junction contained 16 bases not matched to a gene. CDR3 length equals 16 residues. Germline CDR1 reads MDHEN; CDR2 reads SYDVKM. This receptor was obtained from a man between 65 and 85 years old with active or convalescent COVID-19. Source material: peripheral blood. The chain links TRBV28 to TRBJ2-1; 8 positions agree with TRBD2. CDR3 in DNA: TGTGCCAGCCTAGACTGGTCGGGGGGGCTTGGTAATGAGCAGTTCTTC. Residues: CASLDWSGGLGNEQFF.